Listed here are 30 T cell receptor beta chains from one sample, sequenced in a study of T cell responses to AZD1222 COVID-19 vaccine. TCRdb keeps only in-frame clones here, not all; method: immunoSEQ multiplex PCR. The sample includes 150,000 to 200,000 clones, over 90% seen only once; the top ten take around 2.3%. Sequenced material: peripheral blood, taken on day 0 of AZD1222 vaccination. These receptors were taken from an adult in good health.

The V gene is TRBV18, the J gene TRBJ2-7, with 9 bases matching TRBD1. Losses at the gene ends were 2 bases for V and 0 bases for J; bases not matched to a gene: 8. The CDR3 runs to 17 residues. From germline, CDR1 is KGHSH and CDR2 LQKENI. CDR3 sequence reads: CASSPLQRTGDSYEQYF. The CDR3 DNA reads TGTGCCAGCTCACCATTACAAAGGACAGGGGACTCCTACGAGCAGTACTTC.

V is TRBV5-4 and J is TRBJ1-1; TRBD1 aligns across 9 bases. The CDR3 runs to 14 residues. The germline V gene encodes CDR1 SGHNT and CDR2 YYREEE (reference sequence). Trimming took 4 bases from V and 7 from J; bases not matched to a gene: 8. The CDR3 region has the DNA TGTGCCAGCAGCCTGGACAGGGGAAAGGGTGAAGCTTTCTTT. It codes for CASSLDRGKGEAFF.

The V gene is TRBV6-5, the J gene TRBJ2-7; D unclear. Germline values: CDR1 MNHEY, CDR2 SVGAGI. V lost 3 bases, J lost 4 bases, and 16 bases lay in between. The CDR3 is made up of 15 amino acids. The CDR3 reads CASSYWAGDPYEQYF. The CDR3 region has the DNA TGTGCCAGCAGTTATTGGGCAGGCGACCCGTACGAGCAGTACTTC.

CDR3 DNA sequence: TGTGCCAGAAGCTTGGCCAAGCACAACAGCCGAGAAACCTACGAGCAGTACTTC. This encodes CARSLAKHNSRETYEQYF. V is TRBV5-3 and J is TRBJ2-7; D is unclear. TRBV5-3 is known as an ORF, though its function is uncertain. V was clipped by 0 bases and J by 2 bases, with 21 bases between them. This CDR3 has 18 amino acids.

The chain uses TRBV4-3 and TRBJ1-5; 7 bases agree with TRBD1. This CDR3 is 16 amino acids long. With 0 bases clipped from V and 4 bases from J, the junction kept 6 bases outside the gene matches. The V gene's germline CDR1 is LGHNA and CDR2 YSLEER. As DNA, the CDR3 is TGCGCCAGCAGCCAAGATGCGGGGACAGCAAATCAGCCCCAGCATTTT. It translates to CASSQDAGTANQPQHF.

The chain recombines TRBV7-3 with TRBJ2-1; D may be TRBD2 (6 bases). The CDR3 extends over 15 amino acids. V was shortened by 5 bases and J by 6 bases, with 17 bases between the two germline ends. The germline gives CDR1 SGHTA, CDR2 FQGTGA. The CDR3 DNA sequence: TGTGCCAGCAGCGCGGGACTGAGGGGCTCCAATGAGCAGTTCTTC. Its translation: CASSAGLRGSNEQFF.

The chain uses TRBV6-2 or TRBV6-3 and TRBJ1-6, with D uncertain. V lost 2 bases and J lost 0, with 17 bases in between. The CDR3 runs to 19 residues. Germline assignment: CDR1 MNHEY and CDR2 SVGEGT. CDR3 protein: CASSYPGRITSSYNSPLHF. The CDR3 DNA reads as TGTGCCAGCAGTTACCCCGGCAGGATCACTAGCTCCTATAATTCACCCCTCCACTTT.

The V and J genes are TRBV2 and TRBJ2-3, with 7 bases matching TRBD2. The CDR3 loop spans 15 amino acids. The junction had 7 bases not matched to a gene; V was cut back by 5 bases and J by 2 bases. Germline CDR1 reads SNHLY; CDR2 reads FYNNEI. The CDR3 nucleotides are TGTGCCAGCAGTCCCACAGCGGGACCCACAGATACGCAGTATTTT. Residues: CASSPTAGPTDTQYF.

V is TRBV7-8 and J is TRBJ2-5; the match to TRBD1 covers 7 bases. The CDR3 runs 15 residues. Germline V gene sequence: CDR1 SGHVS, CDR2 FQNEAQ. J gave up 3 bases and V 5 bases, and 9 bases lay outside the gene matches. The CDR3 DNA sequence: TGTGCCAGCAGCCCGGGGACAGACCCCAAAGAGACCCAGTACTTC. Protein: CASSPGTDPKETQYF.

This sequence joins TRBV4-3 and TRBJ2-7, with 8 nucleotides matching TRBD1. The CDR3 is 14 residues long. V was pared by 3 bases and J by 0 bases, with 1 base of the junction left unmatched. Germline CDR1 and CDR2: LGHNA and YSLEER. CDR3 DNA sequence: TGCGCCAGCAGCCACGGACAGGGCTCCTACGAGCAGTACTTC. Protein product: CASSHGQGSYEQYF.

The chain carries TRBV6-6 and TRBJ1-2; D ambiguous. V gave up 2 bases and J gave up 8 bases, with 6 bases separating them. The CDR3 loop spans 11 amino acids. In germline, CDR1 is MNHNY, CDR2 SVGAGI (reference sequence). The CDR3 bases are TGTGCCAGCAGTTACCTGACCGGCTACACCTTC. This translates into CASSYLTGYTF.

The rearrangement uses TRBV24-1 and TRBJ2-1; TRBD2 aligns across 8 bases. V gave up 5 bases and J gave up 8 bases; unmatched junction bases: 10. CDR3 size: 15 residues. CDR1 is KGHDR, CDR2 SFDVKD, per germline. The CDR3 sequence is CATSGAGVVADEQFF. CDR3 nucleotides: TGTGCCACCAGTGGAGCGGGAGTCGTAGCGGATGAGCAGTTCTTC.

This rearrangement joins TRBV5-6 to TRBJ1-4; D call uncertain. The V end was cut by 0 bases, the J end by 1 base, with 4 bases between. This CDR3 is built from 14 residues. In germline, CDR1 is SGHDT, CDR2 YYEEEE. CDR3 region: CASSLDRTNEKLFF. CDR3 DNA sequence: TGTGCCAGCAGCTTGGACAGAACTAATGAAAAACTGTTTTTT.

The DNA of the CDR3 is TGTGCCAGCAGTCCCCAGAGCAATCAGCCCCAGCATTTT. As protein: CASSPQSNQPQHF. The chain recombines TRBV7-2 with TRBJ1-5, with D unclear. In germline, CDR1 is SGHTA, CDR2 FQGNSA. The CDR3 has 13 amino acids. Trimming stripped 6 bases from V and 1 base from J, with 7 bases between. The full variable domain, its missing parts supplied by reference TRBV7-2 and TRBJ1-5, is GAGVSQSPSNKVTEKGKDVELRCDPISGHTALYWYRQSLGQGLEFLIYFQGNSAPDKSGLPSDRFSAERTGGSVSTLTIQRTQQEDSAVYLCASSPQSNQPQHFGDGTRLSIL.

The chain links TRBV3-1 (or the pseudogene TRBV3-2) to TRBJ2-1; tentatively, D is TRBD2 (6 bases). Between the trimmed V and J ends, which lost 0 bases and 2 bases, there was a span of 8 bases. CDR3 size: 15 residues. CDR1 is LGHDT and CDR2 is YNNKEL in the germline V gene (reference sequence). As DNA, the CDR3 is TGTGCCAGCAGCCAAGATCGGGGGACCTACAATGAGCAGTTCTTC. Translated: CASSQDRGTYNEQFF.

This chain uses TRBV25-1 with TRBJ2-5, with TRBD1 matching over 7 bases. Looked up from germline, CDR1 is MGHDK and CDR2 is SYGVNS. CDR3 length equals 15 residues. Trimming at V came to 4 bases and at J to 0 bases, leaving 5 bases not matched to a gene. The CDR3 is CASSVPGGYQETQYF. DNA for the CDR3: TGTGCCAGCAGTGTACCAGGGGGTTACCAAGAGACCCAGTACTTC.

The V and J genes are TRBV9 and TRBJ2-1; 16 nucleotides align to TRBD2. Trimming cost V 3 bases and J 4 bases; bases outside gene matches: 4. Germline CDR1 reads SGDLS; CDR2 reads YYNGEE. The CDR3 has 17 amino acids. The CDR3, as DNA: TGTGCCAGCAGCGAGGGACTAGCGGGAGGGCCGTACAATGAGCAGTTCTTC. Amino acid sequence: CASSEGLAGGPYNEQFF.

This clone appeared once. The chain combines TRBV6-2 or TRBV6-3 with TRBJ1-5; possible D gene TRBD1, 5 bases. This CDR3 comprises 16 residues. Germline lookup yields CDR1 MNHEY and CDR2 SVGEGT. V was pared by 1 base and J by 6 bases, with 16 bases between. The CDR3, as DNA: TGTGCCAGCAGTTACTATATTTCCGGGGGGAGTCAGCCCCAGCATTTT. Its protein is CASSYYISGGSQPQHF.

The chain couples TRBV19 to TRBJ2-7; 11 bases agree with TRBD1. J lost 7 bases, V lost 6 bases, and 11 bases had no gene match. This CDR3 spans 15 amino acids. Germline assignment: CDR1 LNHDA and CDR2 SQIVND (reference sequence). The CDR3 coding sequence is TGTGCCAGTAGACCTCTCCTCGGGACAGGGGGTGAGCAGTACTTC. It specifies CASRPLLGTGGEQYF. The variable domain in full, with the rest retrieved from reference TRBV19 and TRBJ2-7, is DGGITQSPKYLFRKEGQNVTLSCEQNLNHDAMYWYRQDPGQGLRLIYYSQIVNDFQKGDIAEGYSVSREKKESFPLTVTSAQKNPTAFYLCASRPLLGTGGEQYFGPGTRLTVT.

The V gene is TRBV3-1 (or the pseudogene TRBV3-2), the J gene TRBJ2-7; D is unclear. Germline V CDR1 and CDR2: LGHDT, YNNKEL (reference sequence). The CDR3 length is 14 residues. V dropped 0 bases and J dropped 2 bases, with 8 bases sitting between them. The CDR3 sequence is CASSQDPFTYEQYF. The CDR3 DNA is TGTGCCAGCAGCCAAGATCCGTTTACCTACGAGCAGTACTTC.

The chain combines TRBV5-1 with TRBJ1-2; tentatively, D is TRBD1 (6 bases). This CDR3 spans 13 amino acids. Germline V gene lookup returns CDR1 SGHRS and CDR2 YFSETQ. V was pared by 1 base and J by 8 bases, with 12 bases between. In nucleotides, the CDR3 is TGCGCCAGCAGCTTGCAGGGGCAGGGAGGCTACACCTTC. It encodes CASSLQGQGGYTF.

The rearrangement joins TRBV7-2 to TRBJ2-7; TRBD2 matches at 9 bases. The CDR3 spans 12 residues. Germline V CDR1 and CDR2: SGHTA, FQGNSA. J was trimmed by 6 bases and V by 5 bases; bases with no gene match: 2. This chain's CDR3 is CASSLSGSEQYF. In nucleotides, the CDR3 is TGTGCCAGCAGCCTTAGCGGGAGCGAGCAGTACTTC.

The V gene is TRBV3-1 (or the pseudogene TRBV3-2), the J gene TRBJ2-3, with D hard to call. Germline CDR1 and CDR2: LGHDT and YNNKEL (reference sequence). The CDR3 loop spans 13 amino acids. V was trimmed by 4 bases and J by 2 bases, leaving 7 bases between them. CDR3 sequence: CASSPRPTDTQYF. The CDR3 coding sequence is TGTGCCAGCAGCCCTCGTCCCACAGATACGCAGTATTTT.

The gene calls are TRBV4-1 and TRBJ2-7, with D possibly matching TRBD2 (6 bases). From germline, CDR1 is MGHRA and CDR2 YSYEKL. V shed 1 base and J shed 6 bases, with 13 bases lying between them. The CDR3 consists of 14 residues. CDR3 region: CASSQARVGGEQYF. In DNA, the CDR3 is TGCGCCAGCAGCCAAGCGCGGGTGGGGGGCGAGCAGTACTTC.

The DNA of the CDR3 is TGCGCCAGCAGCCCAGGGGCCAATCAGCCCCAGCATTTT. Residues: CASSPGANQPQHF. The V and J genes are TRBV5-1 and TRBJ1-5; D possibly corresponds to TRBD1 (6 bases). CDR1 is SGHRS and CDR2 is YFSETQ in the germline V gene. The CDR3 covers 13 residues. Between the trimmed V and J ends, which lost 4 bases and 3 bases, there was a span of 8 bases.

The count of this clone is one. The chain couples TRBV9 to TRBJ1-2; 11 bases align to TRBD1. Looked up from germline, CDR1 is SGDLS and CDR2 is YYNGEE. The CDR3 is 15 residues long. V lost 0 bases to trimming and J lost 4 bases; unmatched junction nucleotides: 2. The DNA for the CDR3 is TGTGCCAGCAGCGTAGCCGGGACAGGGGGCTATGGCTACACCTTC. It is translated as CASSVAGTGGYGYTF.

The chain carries TRBV19 and TRBJ2-5; 7 bases are shared with TRBD1. CDR1 and CDR2 from the germline V gene are LNHDA and SQIVND (reference sequence). The CDR3 is 13 amino acids. V was pared by 6 bases and J by 4 bases, with 5 bases of the junction left unmatched. The CDR3 DNA follows: TGTGCCAGTAGGGGACAGCTGATAGAGACCCAGTACTTC. It codes for CASRGQLIETQYF. The full variable domain, rest sourced from reference TRBV19 and TRBJ2-5, is DGGITQSPKYLFRKEGQNVTLSCEQNLNHDAMYWYRQDPGQGLRLIYYSQIVNDFQKGDIAEGYSVSREKKESFPLTVTSAQKNPTAFYLCASRGQLIETQYFGPGTRLLVL.

The genes are TRBV27 and TRBJ1-6; 8 nucleotides align to TRBD1. After removal of 6 bases from V and 7 bases from J, the junction contained 11 bases not matched to a gene. This CDR3 comprises 16 residues. Germline CDR1 is MNHEY and CDR2 is SMNVEV (reference sequence). CDR3 coding DNA: TGTGCCAGCAGCCCCCTGGACAGGGCCGGCAATTCACCCCTCCACTTT. Translated, it gives CASSPLDRAGNSPLHF.

The V gene is TRBV5-1, the J gene TRBJ2-3; no firm D call. Trimming took off 0 bases at V and 5 bases at J, with 16 bases between the two ends. Per germline, CDR1 SGHRS and CDR2 YFSETQ. This CDR3 comprises 16 residues. As DNA, the CDR3 is TGCGCCAGCAGCTTGGCCGGCGGCGAGGTGCAAGATACGCAGTATTTT. This sequence encodes CASSLAGGEVQDTQYF.

The gene calls are TRBV14 and TRBJ2-6; a possible D gene is TRBD2 (5 bases). Germline V gives CDR1 SGHDN, CDR2 FVKESK. CDR3 length: 18 residues. The V end lost 4 bases, the J end lost 0 bases, and 16 bases lay between the germline ends. The CDR3 is CASSPGRGPYSGANVLTF. The CDR3 nucleotides read TGTGCCAGCAGCCCTGGACGGGGTCCATACTCTGGGGCCAACGTCCTGACTTTC.